This T cell receptor (beta chain) was documented in a study of T cells in Graves' hyperthyroidism and ophthalmopathy. Across the whole study: Upon initial diagnosis and before any treatment, peripheral blood was collected. General study findings and limits: A 13 V-J model separated ophthalmopathy from stable hyperthyroidism.

Patients aged 18 to 65 had newly diagnosed hyperthyroidism of under 2 months' duration. Regarding this clonotype: Antigen unknown. The DNA is left out, because the CDR3 cannot be placed on it with certainty; the CDR3 is given as TCRdb lists it.

Amplification of TCR beta CDR3 regions used RNA as the template. Initially, a first-round RT-PCR of the TCR CDR3 employed the HTBI primer set. TCRdb re-called the multiplex PCR reads through MiXCR, storing one row per CDR3 protein. The data hold 20,000 to 30,000 distinct CDR3 sequences, with over 35% observed a single time. The CDR3 is 20 amino acids long, termini counted. Germline V CDR1 and CDR2: SQVTM, ANQGSEA. The chain couples TRBV29-1 to TRBJ2-3; TRBD2 is taken as the D call from the table, unchecked against the DNA. The sample taken for sequencing was blood. The receptor comes from a woman aged 25-40 years with Graves' hyperthyroidism. CDR3 protein: CSIYLCSVEASGWGTDTQYF.